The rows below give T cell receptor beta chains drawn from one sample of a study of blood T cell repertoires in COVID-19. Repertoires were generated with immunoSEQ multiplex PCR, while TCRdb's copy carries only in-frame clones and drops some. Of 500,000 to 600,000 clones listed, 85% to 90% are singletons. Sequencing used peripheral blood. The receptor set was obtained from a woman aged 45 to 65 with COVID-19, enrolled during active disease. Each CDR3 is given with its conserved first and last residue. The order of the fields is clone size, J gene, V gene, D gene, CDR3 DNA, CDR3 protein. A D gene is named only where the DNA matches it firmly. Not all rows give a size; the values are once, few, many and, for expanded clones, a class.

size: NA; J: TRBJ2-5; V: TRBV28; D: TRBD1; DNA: TGTGCCAGCGGGATTCCGGGACAGGGGTGGGGGACCCAGTACTTC; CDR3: CASGIPGQGWGTQYF
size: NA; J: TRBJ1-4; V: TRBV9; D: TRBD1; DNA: TGTGCCAGCAGCGCGGTAACAGGGGTCGATGAAAAACTGTTTTTT; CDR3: CASSAVTGVDEKLFF
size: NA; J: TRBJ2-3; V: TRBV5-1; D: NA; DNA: TGCGCCAGCAGCTTATCCGGGAGAACTAGCACAGATACGCAGTATTTT; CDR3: CASSLSGRTSTDTQYF
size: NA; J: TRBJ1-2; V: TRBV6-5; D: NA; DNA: TGTGCCAGCAGGGACAGCTTGATCTATGGCTACACCTTC; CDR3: CASRDSLIYGYTF
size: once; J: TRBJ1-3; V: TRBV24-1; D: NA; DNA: TGTGCCACCAGTGACCATAAGACAGTCTCTGGAAACACCATATATTTT; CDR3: CATSDHKTVSGNTIYF
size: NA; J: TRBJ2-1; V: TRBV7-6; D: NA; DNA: TGTGCCAGCAGCACCCGCGGTTCGTTGCTCTCTTACAATGAGCAGTTCTTC; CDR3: CASSTRGSLLSYNEQFF
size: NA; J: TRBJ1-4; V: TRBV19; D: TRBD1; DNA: TGTGCCACTTGGGACAGAACTAATGAAAAACTGTTTTTT; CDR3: CATWDRTNEKLFF
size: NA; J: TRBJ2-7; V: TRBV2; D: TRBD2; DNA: TGTGCCAGCAGGGCTAGCGGGGGGGCGGGCGAGCAGTACTTC; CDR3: CASRASGGAGEQYF
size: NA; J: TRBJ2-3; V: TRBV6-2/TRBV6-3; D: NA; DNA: TGTGCCAGCAGCGAGAGACCGGGACTTTCAGACACAGATACGCAGTATTTT; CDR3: CASSERPGLSDTDTQYF
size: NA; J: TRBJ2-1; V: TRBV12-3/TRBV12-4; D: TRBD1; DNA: TGTGCCAGCAGTTTATCCAACAGGGGGCTGCAGTTCTTC; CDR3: CASSLSNRGLQFF
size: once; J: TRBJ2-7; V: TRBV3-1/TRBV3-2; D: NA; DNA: TGTGCCAGCAGCCAGACGGAGAGTTTTTACGAGCAGTACTTC; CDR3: CASSQTESFYEQYF
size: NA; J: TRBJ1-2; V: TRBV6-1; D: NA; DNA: TGTGCCAGCAGTGACAGGGCAAGGAGAGGCTACACCTTC; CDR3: CASSDRARRGYTF
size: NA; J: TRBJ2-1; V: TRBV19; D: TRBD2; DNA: TGTGCCAGTAGGGAGGAGCGGGGGGGCCTTGATGAGCAGTTCTTC; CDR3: CASREERGGLDEQFF
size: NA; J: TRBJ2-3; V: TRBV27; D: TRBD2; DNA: TGTGCCAGCAGTCTCGGGACTAGCGGGGGGGAGGGCACAGATACGCAGTATTTT; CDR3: CASSLGTSGGEGTDTQYF
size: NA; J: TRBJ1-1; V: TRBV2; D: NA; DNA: TGTGCCAGCAGTTCACAGGGACCCGAAGCTTTCTTT; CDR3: CASSSQGPEAFF
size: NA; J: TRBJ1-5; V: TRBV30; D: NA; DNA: TGTGCCTGGAGTGTAGGGACATTGACCCAGCATTTT; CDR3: CAWSVGTLTQHF
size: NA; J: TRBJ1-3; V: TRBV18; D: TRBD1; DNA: TGTGCCAGCTCACCCAGGGGGCTCCTCTCTGGAAACACCATATATTTT; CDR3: CASSPRGLLSGNTIYF
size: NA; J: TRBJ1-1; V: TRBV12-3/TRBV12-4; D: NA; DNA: TGTGCCAGCAGTTTCGGAGGAACTGAAGCTTTCTTT; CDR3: CASSFGGTEAFF
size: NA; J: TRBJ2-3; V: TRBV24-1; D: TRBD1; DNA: TGTGCCACCAGTCCCACGGAGGTAGGGGGCGGAACAGATACGCAGTATTTT; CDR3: CATSPTEVGGGTDTQYF
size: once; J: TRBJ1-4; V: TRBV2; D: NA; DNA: TGTGCCAGCAGGATTCAGGATCTCCCGGAAAAACTGTTTTTT; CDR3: CASRIQDLPEKLFF
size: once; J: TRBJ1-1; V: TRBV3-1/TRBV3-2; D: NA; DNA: TGTGCCAGCGGCTTAATGAACACTGAAGCTTTCTTT; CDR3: CASGLMNTEAFF
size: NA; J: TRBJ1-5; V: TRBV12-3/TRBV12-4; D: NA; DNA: TGTGCCAGCAGTTTACCTCGGCAGCCCCAGCATTTT; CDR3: CASSLPRQPQHF
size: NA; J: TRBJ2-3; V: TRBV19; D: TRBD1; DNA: TGTGCCACCTCGGACAGGGAGACAGATACGCAGTATTTT; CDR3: CATSDRETDTQYF
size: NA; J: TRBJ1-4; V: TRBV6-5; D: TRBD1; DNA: TGTGCCAGCAGTTCGACAGGGACTAAACTGTTTTTT; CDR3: CASSSTGTKLFF
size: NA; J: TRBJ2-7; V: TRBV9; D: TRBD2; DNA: TGTGCCAGCAGCCCGGGACTAGCGGACTACGAGCAGTACTTC; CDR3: CASSPGLADYEQYF
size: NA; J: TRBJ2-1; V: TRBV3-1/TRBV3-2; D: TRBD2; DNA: TGTGCCAGCAGTCCAGGGGTGGTAAGCGGGGGAGAGCAGTTCTTC; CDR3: CASSPGVVSGGEQFF
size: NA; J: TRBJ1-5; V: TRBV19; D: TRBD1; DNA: TGTGCCAGTAGTATGGACAGGGGAGGGAATCAGCCCCAGCATTTT; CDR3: CASSMDRGGNQPQHF
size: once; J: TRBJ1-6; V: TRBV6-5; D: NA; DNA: TGTGCCAGCATAAGGGGGACCGAACCCCTCCACTTT; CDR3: CASIRGTEPLHF
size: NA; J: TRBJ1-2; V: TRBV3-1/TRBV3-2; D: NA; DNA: TGTGCCAGCAGCCAAGCCCCGTGGGGGCATGGCTACACCTTC; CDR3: CASSQAPWGHGYTF
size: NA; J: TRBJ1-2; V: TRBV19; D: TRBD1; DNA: TGTGCCAGTAGACGACAGGGGGACTATGGCTACACCTTC; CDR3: CASRRQGDYGYTF
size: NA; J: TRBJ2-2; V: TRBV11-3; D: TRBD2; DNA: TGTGCCAGCAGCTTATACGGGGGGACCGGGGAGCTGTTTTTT; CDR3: CASSLYGGTGELFF
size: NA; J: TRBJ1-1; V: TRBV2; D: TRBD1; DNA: TGTGCCAGCAGTAAAAGACAGGGTTGGGACACTGAAGCTTTCTTT; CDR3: CASSKRQGWDTEAFF
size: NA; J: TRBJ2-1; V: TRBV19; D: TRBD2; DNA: TGTGCCAGTAGTATCGGCCTAGCGGGGATCAATGAGCAGTTCTTC; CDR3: CASSIGLAGINEQFF
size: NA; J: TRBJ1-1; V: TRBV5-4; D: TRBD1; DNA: TGTGCCAGCAGCTTGGTGGGCAGGGGGGCTTTCTTT; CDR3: CASSLVGRGAFF
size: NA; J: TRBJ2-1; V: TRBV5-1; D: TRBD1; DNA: TGCGCCAGCAGCCCGGGACAGACAAACAATGAGCAGTTCTTC; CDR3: CASSPGQTNNEQFF
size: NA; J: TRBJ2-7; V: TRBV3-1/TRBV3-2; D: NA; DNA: TGTGCCAGCAGCCCGCGGGGCGAGAGGGGCTACGAGCAGTACTTC; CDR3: CASSPRGERGYEQYF
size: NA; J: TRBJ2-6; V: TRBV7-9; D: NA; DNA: TGTGCCGGCCGATCTGGGGCCAACGTCCTGACTTTC; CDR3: CAGRSGANVLTF
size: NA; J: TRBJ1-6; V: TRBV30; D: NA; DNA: TGTGCCTGCTCCCGACAGGAAAATTCACCCCTCCACTTT; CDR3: CACSRQENSPLHF
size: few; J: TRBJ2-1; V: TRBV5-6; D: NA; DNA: TGTGCCAGCAGCCCAGGAGGTGGGAAGAGGTTCTTC; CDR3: CASSPGGGKRFF
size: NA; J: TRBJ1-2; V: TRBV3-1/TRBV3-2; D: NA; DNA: TGTGCCAGCAGCCTAAGGCCGAGGCAGGGTAACTATGGCTACACCTTC; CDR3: CASSLRPRQGNYGYTF
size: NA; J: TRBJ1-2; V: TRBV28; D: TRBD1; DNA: TGTGCCAGCAGTTTAAACAGGGGAAGGGGCTACACCTTC; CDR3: CASSLNRGRGYTF
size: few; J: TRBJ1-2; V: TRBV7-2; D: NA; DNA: TGTGCCAGCAGCTTACAGGGCGTTGGCTACACCTTC; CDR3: CASSLQGVGYTF
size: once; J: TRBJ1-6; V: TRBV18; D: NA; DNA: TGTGCCAGCTCACCAGAGCCACAGGGAGATACACCCCTCCACTTT; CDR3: CASSPEPQGDTPLHF
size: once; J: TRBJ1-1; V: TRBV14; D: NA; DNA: TGTGCCAGCAGTAACCTACCTGGTATGAACACTGAAGCTTTCTTT; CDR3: CASSNLPGMNTEAFF
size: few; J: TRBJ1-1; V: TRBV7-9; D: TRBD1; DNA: TGTGCCAGCAGCCTACAGGGGGACGCTGAAGCTTTCTTT; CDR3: CASSLQGDAEAFF
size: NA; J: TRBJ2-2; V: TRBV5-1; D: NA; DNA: TGCGCCAGCTACCCTTCGACAGGCGATAACACCGGGGAGCTGTTTTTT; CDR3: CASYPSTGDNTGELFF
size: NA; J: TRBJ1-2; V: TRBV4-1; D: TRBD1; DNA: TGCGCCAGCAGCCAAAGATCCCAGGACAGGTCCTATGGCTACACCTTC; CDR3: CASSQRSQDRSYGYTF
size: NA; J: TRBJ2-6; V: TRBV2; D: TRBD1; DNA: TGTGCCAGCGTGCCGGGACAGGGGGCGCCTGGGGCCAACGTCCTGACTTTC; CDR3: CASVPGQGAPGANVLTF
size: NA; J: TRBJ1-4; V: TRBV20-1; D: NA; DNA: TGCAGTGCCGCCTCAGGGGAAAAACTGTTTTTT; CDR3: CSAASGEKLFF
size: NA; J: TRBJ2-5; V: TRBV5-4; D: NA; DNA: TGTGCCAGCAGCTTGGGGACAAGCCAAGAGACCCAGTACTTC; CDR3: CASSLGTSQETQYF
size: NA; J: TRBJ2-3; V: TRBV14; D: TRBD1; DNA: TGTGCCAGCAGTCTCGGGACAGCTACAGATACGCAGTATTTT; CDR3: CASSLGTATDTQYF
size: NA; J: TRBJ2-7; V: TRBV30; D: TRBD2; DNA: TGTGCCTGGAGAAGTAGCGGGGGGGTTATCTCCTACGAGCAGTACTTC; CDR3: CAWRSSGGVISYEQYF
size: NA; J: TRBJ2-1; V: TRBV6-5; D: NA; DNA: TGTGCCAGCAGTCAGGGGTTTTATGAGCAGTTCTTC; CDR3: CASSQGFYEQFF
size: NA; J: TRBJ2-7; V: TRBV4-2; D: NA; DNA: TGTGCCAGCAGCCAAGACCCCGCTGGAACAGAGGGCGAGCAGTACTTC; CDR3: CASSQDPAGTEGEQYF
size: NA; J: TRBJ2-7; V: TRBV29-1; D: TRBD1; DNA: TGCAGCGCCGAGGGACAGGGTAGTTACGAGCAGTACTTC; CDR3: CSAEGQGSYEQYF